The present entry profiles one T cell receptor (beta chain) with its context. Its antigen is not identified. This sample was taken from a study of T cell responses to AZD1222 COVID-19 vaccine. Study results and caveats: The study found vaccine-associated CD4 TCRs spanning spike, dominant at 160-218 and 743-854. Among the donors, most were white British and more were female, and clonal diversity was possibly underestimated. After two AZD1222 doses, spike-specific TCR breadth and depth rose versus day 0. Per reports, nearly half of all spike-specific TCRs target regions that are unmutated in variants.

TCRdb's copy holds only in-frame clones and misses some; the assay was immunoSEQ multiplex PCR. The sample yields around 140,000 clones, roughly 89% seen once. Between the trimmed V and J ends, which lost 3 bases and 2 bases, there was a span of 7 bases. Germline CDR1 reads LGHDT; CDR2 reads YNNKEL (reference sequence). This CDR3 contains 13 residues. This clonotype originated in an adult in good health. The V and J genes are TRBV3-1 (or the pseudogene TRBV3-2) and TRBJ2-5; no clear D gene. The input for sequencing was peripheral blood, taken on day 0 of AZD1222 vaccination. The CDR3 coding sequence is TGTGCCAGCAGCCAGGTAGAACAAGAGACCCAGTACTTC. This codes for CASSQVEQETQYF.